The clone carrying this TCR beta chain appeared a few times. Its target is not known. MiXCR, applied by TCRdb to the RACE reads, yields one record per CDR3 protein. The sample lists approximately 340,000 distinct CDR3 sequences, around 6.9% occurring once. This CDR3 has 15 amino acids. Germline-derived CDR1 and CDR2 are MNHEY and SVGEGT. J lost 4 bases, V lost 0 bases, and 3 bases had no gene match. This specimen belongs to a study of human T cells and chemical hapten exposure. Study summary: Mainly, slight library volume differences in the pool made TCR yields vary. Whole-study findings and limits: It should be noted that donors had alopecia, so their immune response may differ from healthy people's. Once DPC sensitization occurred, TCRs above 1 in 1000 frequency showed no change.

Stated time point: patch test 1, 2 weeks after DPC sensitization. Documented treatment: therapeutic diphenylcyclopropenone sensitization with weekly scalp DPC. The study enrolled 18 to 70-year-old alopecia patients suitable for DPC. Sequences were derived from whole blood, sampled in connection with sensitization to the hapten diphenylcyclopropenone (DPC). This clonotype was obtained from a woman aged 18-29 years with alopecia areata. Some clones in this sample may be carry-over from other donors' samples. The chain carries TRBV6-2 or TRBV6-3 and TRBJ1-1; 9 bases are shared with TRBD1. CDR3 sequence: CASSYSGTGSTEAFF. CDR3 DNA sequence: TGTGCCAGCAGTTACTCCGGGACAGGGTCCACTGAAGCTTTCTTT.